This TCR beta chain derives from a study of blood T cell repertoires in COVID-19. Study overall: Sites in the United States, Italy and Spain provided acute and convalescent COVID-19 samples. T cells, B-cell-depleted T cells, or PBMCs provided the cDNA or gDNA that served as material.

This CDR3 comprises 14 residues. Germline V gene lookup returns CDR1 GTSNPN and CDR2 SVGIG (reference sequence). The V end lost 3 bases, the J end lost 1 base, and 7 bases lay between the germline ends. Libraries were prepared by immunoSEQ multiplex PCR; TCRdb keeps only in-frame clonotypes and omits some of them. The sample includes about 70,000 clones, about 91% of them seen just once. Sequencing was carried out using peripheral blood. The receptor comes from a man aged 50-59 years with active COVID-19. This rearrangement joins TRBV30 to TRBJ2-6, with D hard to call. The CDR3 sequence is CAWRWRSGANVLTF. CDR3 coding DNA: TGTGCCTGGAGATGGAGATCTGGGGCCAACGTCCTGACTTTC.